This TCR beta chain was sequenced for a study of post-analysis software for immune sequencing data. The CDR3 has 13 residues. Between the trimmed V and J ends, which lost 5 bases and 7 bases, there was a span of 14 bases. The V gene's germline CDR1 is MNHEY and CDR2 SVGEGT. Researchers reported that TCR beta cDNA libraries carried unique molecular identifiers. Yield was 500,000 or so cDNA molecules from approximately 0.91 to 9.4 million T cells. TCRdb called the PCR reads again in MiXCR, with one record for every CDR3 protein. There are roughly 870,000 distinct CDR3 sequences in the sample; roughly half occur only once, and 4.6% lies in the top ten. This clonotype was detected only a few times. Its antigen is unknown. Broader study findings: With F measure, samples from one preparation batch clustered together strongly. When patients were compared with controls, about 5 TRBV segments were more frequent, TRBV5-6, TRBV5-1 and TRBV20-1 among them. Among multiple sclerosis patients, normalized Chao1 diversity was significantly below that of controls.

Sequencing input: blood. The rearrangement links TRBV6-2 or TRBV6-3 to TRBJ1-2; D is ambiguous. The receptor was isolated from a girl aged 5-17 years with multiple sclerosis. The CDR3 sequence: CASSTRLSAGYTF. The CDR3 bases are TGTGCCAGCAGTACGAGGCTATCGGCTGGCTACACCTTC.